This entry is about one TCR beta chain. Its specificity is not known. At the deep level, the assay was run. Clones were read by immunoSEQ multiplex PCR, and TCRdb kept only the in-frame ones, dropping some. Found here are 950,000 to 1,200,000 clones, about 72% of them singletons; the top ten hold more than 0.85%. The sample originates from a study of shared clonotypes between healthy human individuals. For the study at large: Plates per donor: three CD4 naive, three CD4 memory, two CD8 naive, one CD8 memory. Study-wide results and limits: Sorted-subset sequencing, rarefaction showed, was incomplete despite large depth.

The CDR3 is 15 residues long. The germline V gene encodes CDR1 MNHEY and CDR2 SVGAGI. The V gene lost 4 bases and the J gene lost 0 bases, with 13 bases spanning the gap. Sequencing was done on a sample of memory CD4+ T cells from PBMCs. Regarding subset: CD45RA-negative fraction. The receptor's source is a man aged 18 to 30 in good health. Some clones in this sample may be carry-over from other donors' samples. The V call is TRBV6-5, the J call TRBJ2-7, with D unclear. CDR3 amino acids: CASSSPSRSSYEQYF. In DNA, the CDR3 is TGTGCCAGCAGTTCCCCCTCCAGGAGCTCCTACGAGCAGTACTTC.